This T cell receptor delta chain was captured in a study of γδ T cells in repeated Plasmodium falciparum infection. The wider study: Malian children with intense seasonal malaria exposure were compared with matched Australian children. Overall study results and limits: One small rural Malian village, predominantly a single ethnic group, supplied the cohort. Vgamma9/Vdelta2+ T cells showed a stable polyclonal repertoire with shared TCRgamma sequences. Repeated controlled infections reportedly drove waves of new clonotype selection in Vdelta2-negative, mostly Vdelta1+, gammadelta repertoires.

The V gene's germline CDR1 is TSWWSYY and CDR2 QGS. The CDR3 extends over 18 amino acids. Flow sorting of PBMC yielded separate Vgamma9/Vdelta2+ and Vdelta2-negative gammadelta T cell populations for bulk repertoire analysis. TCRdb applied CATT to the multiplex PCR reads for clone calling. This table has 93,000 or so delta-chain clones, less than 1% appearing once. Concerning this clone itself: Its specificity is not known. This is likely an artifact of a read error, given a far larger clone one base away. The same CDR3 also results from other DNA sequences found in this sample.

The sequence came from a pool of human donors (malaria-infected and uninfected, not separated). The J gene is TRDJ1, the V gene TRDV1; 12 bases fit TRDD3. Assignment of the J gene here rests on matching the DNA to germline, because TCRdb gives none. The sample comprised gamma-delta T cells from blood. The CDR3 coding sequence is TGTGCCCTTGGGGACGGCTCCTGGGGGATACGAGACACCGATAAACTCATCTTT. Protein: CALGDGSWGIRDTDKLIF.